This is a list of T cell receptor beta chains from one sample in a study of T cells after yellow fever vaccination. One entry per CDR3 protein results from TCRdb running MiXCR on the 5' RACE reads. The sample shows 25,000 to 40,000 distinct CDR3 sequences, 6.6% of them seen only once. Source: PBMCs, either bulk or a sorted T-cell subset (CD4+, CD8+, memory, or dextramer-sorted; not recorded which), taken on the day of the first yellow fever vaccination. The source is a man in his late teens or twenties who received the YFV17D yellow fever vaccine. CDR3s include the opening cysteine and the closing phenylalanine or tryptophan. The D gene is left open where the match is weak. The size field is filled for only some rows; it gives once, few, many or a size class.

j_gene	v_gene	abundance	d_gene	CDR3nt	CDR3aa
TRBJ1-1	TRBV11-2	many	.	TGTGCCAGCAGCTTAATGGGTCACAGCTACGGCGCTGAAGCTTTCTTT	CASSLMGHSYGAEAFF
TRBJ2-2	TRBV18	many	.	TGTGCCAGCCGACGGGCAGGGAACACCGGGGAGCTGTTTTTT	CASRRAGNTGELFF
TRBJ1-6	TRBV7-9	many	.	TGTGCCAGCAGCTCACAAAACAGCAATTCACCCCTCCACTTT	CASSSQNSNSPLHF
TRBJ2-1	TRBV4-2	many	.	TGTGCCAGCAGCCAAGGAACACTTGGAGAGCAGTTCTTC	CASSQGTLGEQFF
TRBJ2-1	TRBV28	.	.	TGTGCCAGCAGTTTAGGCCTCGGGACGCTAATTAAGACCTACAATGAGCAGTTCTTC	CASSLGLGTLIKTYNEQFF
TRBJ2-5	TRBV20-1	many	.	TGCAGTGCCCAGAGGTACCAAGAGACCCAGTACTTC	CSAQRYQETQYF
TRBJ1-2	TRBV6-2/TRBV6-3	.	.	TGTGCCAGCATTCCGGACGGAGCTAACTATGGCTACACCTTC	CASIPDGANYGYTF
TRBJ1-1	TRBV7-2	many	.	TGTGCCAGCAGCTTAGAATGGGGTCCTGAAGCTTTCTTT	CASSLEWGPEAFF
TRBJ2-7	TRBV5-1	many	.	TGCGCCAGCAGGCGCGCCCAGGAAGGGGCCTACGAGCAGTACTTC	CASRRAQEGAYEQYF
TRBJ2-7	TRBV20-1	many	.	TGCAGTGCTACCCGGGGGACTTACTACGAGCAGTACTTC	CSATRGTYYEQYF
TRBJ2-1	TRBV12-3/TRBV12-4	many	.	TGTGCCAGCAAGGTTCTAGTTGGGGCCCATGAGCAGTTCTTC	CASKVLVGAHEQFF
TRBJ2-7	TRBV10-3	.	TRBD1	TGTGCCATCAAAGGACAGGGGGCAGGCGAGCAGTACTTC	CAIKGQGAGEQYF
TRBJ2-1	TRBV7-2	.	.	TGTGCCAGCAGCTTACTTCGGGGAAACTACAATGAGCAGTTCTTC	CASSLLRGNYNEQFF
TRBJ1-1	TRBV10-2	many	TRBD1	TGCGCCAGCAGCGGACAGGGGGGGAACACTGAAGCTTTCTTT	CASSGQGGNTEAFF
TRBJ1-4	TRBV5-1	few	.	TGCGCCAGCAGCAGAGAGGATGAAAAACTGTTTTTT	CASSREDEKLFF
TRBJ2-1	TRBV4-2	medium-sized	TRBD2	TGTGCCAGCAGCCAAGAGCGGGGGGGCTACAATGAGCAGTTCTTC	CASSQERGGYNEQFF
TRBJ2-2	TRBV20-1	many	.	TGCAGTGCTAGACCGGGGGCCGTTGCCGGGGAGCTGTTTTTT	CSARPGAVAGELFF
TRBJ2-1	TRBV4-2	many	.	TGTGCCAGCAGCCCCGAGAACTACAATGAGCAGTTCTTC	CASSPENYNEQFF
TRBJ1-1	TRBV30	many	.	TGTGCCTGGAGTGTACTCCTGAACACTGAAGCTTTCTTT	CAWSVLLNTEAFF
TRBJ2-2	TRBV7-2	many	.	TGCGCCAGCAGCCTGACAGGGAACACCGGGGAGCTGTTTTTT	CASSLTGNTGELFF
TRBJ2-3	TRBV5-1	medium-sized	.	TGCGCCAGCAGCCAACCAGAAGGGGATACGCAGTATTTT	CASSQPEGDTQYF
TRBJ2-1	TRBV6-2/TRBV6-3	many	.	TGTGCCAGCAGCCGCCCCTACAATGAGCAGTTCTTC	CASSRPYNEQFF
TRBJ2-3	TRBV4-1	many	.	TGCGCCAGCAGCCAAGAGGGGACTGCCTTCACAGATACGCAGTATTTT	CASSQEGTAFTDTQYF
TRBJ2-5	TRBV21-1	few	.	TGTGCCAGCAGCCGCACCCAACTAGCGGCGGGGGGGACCCAGTACTTC	CASSRTQLAAGGTQYF
TRBJ1-6	TRBV12-3/TRBV12-4	many	.	TGTGCCAGCAGTTTAGAGGGACTGGCTTCACCCCTCCACTTT	CASSLEGLASPLHF
TRBJ1-6	TRBV7-6	few	TRBD1	TGTGCCAGCACCTCGGGACAGGGGAAAATCTCACCCCTCCACTTT	CASTSGQGKISPLHF
TRBJ1-5	TRBV6-1	many	.	TGTGCCAGCAGCCACGGGGGATATAGCAATCAGCCCCAGCATTTT	CASSHGGYSNQPQHF
TRBJ2-2	TRBV4-1	many	TRBD1	TGCGCCAGCAGCCAAGGGGACAGGGTGACCGGGGAGCTGTTTTTT	CASSQGDRVTGELFF
TRBJ2-2	TRBV29-1	many	TRBD1	TGCAGCTCCACCGGGACAGGGAACACCGGGGAGCTGTTTTTT	CSSTGTGNTGELFF
TRBJ1-1	TRBV5-6	many	TRBD1	TGTGCCAGCAGCTTCCCGACAGGGAGGACTGAAGCTTTCTTT	CASSFPTGRTEAFF
TRBJ2-1	TRBV29-1	few	TRBD2	TGCAGCGTTGAGACTAGCGGGGCGGCTGGGGAGCAGTTCTTC	CSVETSGAAGEQFF
TRBJ1-2	TRBV6-1	many	.	TGTGCCAGCAGAGCCCCTGGGGGGCGGGTCGATGGCTACACCTTC	CASRAPGGRVDGYTF
TRBJ2-5	TRBV20-1	many	.	TGCAGTGCTAGGGCAGGGAGGTCGGAGACCCAGTACTTC	CSARAGRSETQYF
TRBJ2-1	TRBV5-1	many	TRBD1	TGCGCCAGCAGCCTAACCCCTTGGACAGGCGACAATGAGCAGTTCTTC	CASSLTPWTGDNEQFF
TRBJ2-3	TRBV5-4	many	.	TGTGCCAGCTCCCCTACTACTATCGGGGGAGGCACAGATACGCAGTATTTT	CASSPTTIGGGTDTQYF
TRBJ2-5	TRBV7-2	many	TRBD2	TGTGCCAGCAGCCGGATGTTGTTGACGGGGGGAGGGGAGACCCAGTACTTC	CASSRMLLTGGGETQYF
TRBJ2-1	TRBV12-3/TRBV12-4	many	.	TGTGCCAGCGGCCGGACGGTAGGATACAATGAGCAGTTCTTC	CASGRTVGYNEQFF